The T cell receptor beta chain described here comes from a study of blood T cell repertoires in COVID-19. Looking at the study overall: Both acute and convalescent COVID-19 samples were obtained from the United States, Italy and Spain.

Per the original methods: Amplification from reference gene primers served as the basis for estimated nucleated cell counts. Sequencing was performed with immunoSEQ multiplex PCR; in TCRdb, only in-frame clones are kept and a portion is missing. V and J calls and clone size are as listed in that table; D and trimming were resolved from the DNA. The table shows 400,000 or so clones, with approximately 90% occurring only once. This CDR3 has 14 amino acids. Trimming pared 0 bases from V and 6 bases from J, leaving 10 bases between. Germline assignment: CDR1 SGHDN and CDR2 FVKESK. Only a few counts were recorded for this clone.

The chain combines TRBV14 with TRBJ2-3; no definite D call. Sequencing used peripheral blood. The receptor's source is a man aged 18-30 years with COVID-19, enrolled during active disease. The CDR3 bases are TGTGCCAGCAGCCAAGATATCGGGTTTGATACGCAGTATTTT. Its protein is CASSQDIGFDTQYF.